These 18 T cell receptor beta chains were sequenced from one sample in a study of blood T cell repertoires in COVID-19. Here immunoSEQ multiplex PCR was the method, and the copy in TCRdb shows in-frame clones only, minus some. The sample holds about 190,000 clones; about three quarters are singletons and the top ten take about 26%. The sample consisted of peripheral blood. These receptors came from a woman in her 70s with acute or convalescent COVID-19.

The chain has TRBV3-1 (or the pseudogene TRBV3-2) and TRBJ2-1, with 8 bases fitting TRBD1. With 8 bases clipped from V and 7 bases from J, the junction kept 4 bases outside the gene matches. Germline-derived CDR1 and CDR2 are LGHDT and YNNKEL (reference sequence). This CDR3 spans 12 amino acids. The CDR3 bases are TGTGCCAGCGATTACAGGGGGAATGAGCAGTTCTTC. Protein sequence: CASDYRGNEQFF.

The chain recombines TRBV13 with TRBJ1-2, with D perhaps TRBD1 (6 bases). The CDR3 runs to 15 residues. V was trimmed by 5 bases and J by 5 bases, leaving 18 bases between them. From germline, CDR1 is PRHDT and CDR2 FYEKMQ (reference sequence). The CDR3 here is CASSQSSKDRYGYTF. CDR3 bases: TGTGCCAGCAGCCAATCTTCTAAGGACAGATATGGCTACACCTTC.

The J gene is TRBJ2-1, the V gene TRBV24-1; 9 bases match TRBD2. CDR3 length: 15 residues. Per germline, CDR1 KGHDR and CDR2 SFDVKD. J lost 5 bases, V lost 8 bases, and 9 bases had no gene match. The CDR3 DNA is TGTGCCACCAAAGAGGCGACTAGCGGAAACAATGAGCAGTTCTTC. Its protein is CATKEATSGNNEQFF.

The V call is TRBV24-1, the J call TRBJ2-2; tentatively, D is TRBD1 (6 bases). CDR1 and CDR2 (germline): KGHDR, SFDVKD. CDR3 size: 17 residues. Trimming removed 3 bases at V and 0 bases at J, with 13 bases between. The CDR3: CATSDNFGTTNTGELFF. CDR3 sequence (DNA): TGTGCCACCAGTGATAACTTTGGGACAACGAACACCGGGGAGCTGTTTTTT.

The gene calls are TRBV7-9 and TRBJ2-1; tentative D call: TRBD2 (5 bases). V was pared by 4 bases and J by 8 bases, with 15 bases between. Looked up from germline, CDR1 is SEHNR and CDR2 is FQNEAQ (reference sequence). This CDR3 has 14 amino acids. CDR3 region: CASSSGRRADEQFF. The CDR3 DNA follows: TGTGCCAGCAGCTCCGGCAGGCGAGCGGATGAGCAGTTCTTC.

The chain couples TRBV7-2 to TRBJ2-7, with 7 bases aligning to TRBD2. Per germline, CDR1 SGHTA and CDR2 FQGNSA. The CDR3 consists of 15 residues. V was pared by 1 base and J by 6 bases, with 9 bases of the junction left unmatched. The CDR3 DNA follows: TGTGCCAGCAGCTTAGTGACGGGAGGTTCGGTCGAGCAGTACTTC. Its translation: CASSLVTGGSVEQYF.

The chain recombines TRBV7-3 with TRBJ2-2; 13 positions match TRBD2. CDR3 length: 17 residues. V was clipped by 5 bases and J by 3 bases; unmatched bases: 6. Germline assignment: CDR1 SGHTA and CDR2 FQGTGA. CDR3 residues: CASSRLAGGRYTGELFF. CDR3 nucleotide sequence: TGTGCCAGCAGCCGACTAGCGGGAGGTCGGTACACCGGGGAGCTGTTTTTT. Full variable domain (rest looked up from reference TRBV7-3 and TRBJ2-2): GAGVSQTPSNKVTEKGKYVELRCDPISGHTALYWYRQSLGQGPEFLIYFQGTGAADDSGLPNDRFFAVRPEGSVSTLKIQRTERGDSAVYLCASSRLAGGRYTGELFFGEGSRLTVL.

The chain links TRBV6-6 to TRBJ1-2; perhaps TRBD1 as D (6 bases). The CDR3 has 14 residues. V dropped 2 bases and J dropped 4 bases, with 11 bases sitting between them. Germline V gene lookup returns CDR1 MNHNY and CDR2 SVGAGI (reference sequence). CDR3 sequence: CASSYRTVGYGYTF. The CDR3, as DNA: TGTGCCAGCAGTTACCGGACAGTTGGCTATGGCTACACCTTC.

The CDR3 loop reads CASSEGGGNQPQHF. The CDR3 bases are TGTGCCAGCAGTGAGGGAGGGGGGAATCAGCCCCAGCATTTT. The V call is TRBV6-1, the J call TRBJ1-5; D is possibly TRBD1 (6 bases). The V gene's germline CDR1 is MNHNS and CDR2 SASEGT. Between the trimmed V and J ends, which lost 3 bases and 4 bases, there was a span of 10 bases. The CDR3 is made up of 14 amino acids.

The chain has TRBV5-1 and TRBJ2-2; 10 nucleotides align to TRBD1. CDR3 length equals 15 residues. The germline V gene encodes CDR1 SGHRS and CDR2 YFSETQ. V trimming: 3 bases; J trimming: 6 bases; junction bases outside the gene matches: 5. Here the CDR3 reads CASSWDRGGPGELFF. Here the CDR3 DNA reads TGCGCCAGCAGCTGGGACAGGGGAGGCCCCGGGGAGCTGTTTTTT.

The chain couples TRBV5-1 to TRBJ1-2, with TRBD1 matching 7 bases. This CDR3 contains 16 residues. V lost 4 bases to trimming and J lost 8 bases; unmatched junction nucleotides: 17. Germline V gene sequence: CDR1 SGHRS, CDR2 YFSETQ. CDR3 DNA: TGCGCCAGCAGCCAGAAGACAGGGAAGGAAATGATGGGCTACACCTTC. It is translated as CASSQKTGKEMMGYTF.

CDR3 in amino acids: CASAGTGTSPLHF. CDR3 nucleotides: TGTGCCAGCGCCGGGACAGGGACTTCACCCCTCCACTTT. V and J are TRBV12-3 or TRBV12-4 and TRBJ1-6, with 9 nucleotides matching TRBD1. The CDR3 contains 13 residues. Trimming took 8 bases from V and 9 from J; bases not matched to a gene: 5.

The chain links TRBV14 to TRBJ2-5; D is uncertain. The ends were cut back, 0 bases at V and 2 bases at J, with 7 bases in the middle. This CDR3 has 14 amino acids. Germline V CDR1 and CDR2: SGHDN, FVKESK. The CDR3, as DNA: TGTGCCAGCAGCCAAGAAACCGGGCAAGAGACCCAGTACTTC. Translated, it gives CASSQETGQETQYF. The full variable domain, rest sourced from reference TRBV14 and TRBJ2-5, is EAGVTQFPSHSVIEKGQTVTLRCDPISGHDNLYWYRRVMGKEIKFLLHFVKESKQDESGMPNNRFLAERTGGTYSTLKVQPAELEDSGVYFCASSQETGQETQYFGPGTRLLVL.

A few counts support this clone. The chain recombines TRBV5-1 with TRBJ1-2, with 7 bases lining up with TRBD1. V shed 4 bases and J 8 bases; nucleotides not matched to a gene: 11. The CDR3 is made up of 14 amino acids. Per the germline V gene, CDR1 is SGHRS and CDR2 is YFSETQ. The CDR3 DNA follows: TGCGCCAGCAGCCCCGCGACAGGGCAAGGAGGCTACACCTTC. This gives the protein CASSPATGQGGYTF.

The chain links TRBV19 to TRBJ2-3, with 13 bases fitting TRBD2. V shed 5 bases and J 6 bases; nucleotides not matched to a gene: 11. Germline assignment: CDR1 LNHDA and CDR2 SQIVND (reference sequence). The CDR3 consists of 17 residues. CDR3 coding DNA: TGTGCCAGTAGTTCGAGGACTAGCGGGAGCATCGGGGATACGCAGTATTTT. It is translated as CASSSRTSGSIGDTQYF.

The J gene is TRBJ2-7, the V gene TRBV5-1, with TRBD2 matching over 9 bases. The length of the CDR3 is 14 residues. In germline, CDR1 is SGHRS, CDR2 YFSETQ. V gave up 2 bases and J gave up 5 bases; unmatched junction bases: 5. CDR3 in DNA: TGCGCCAGCAGCTTCAGGACTAGCGCCCACGAGCAGTACTTC. It encodes CASSFRTSAHEQYF.

The V gene is TRBV7-9, the J gene TRBJ1-2, with 9 bases that match TRBD1. The V gene's germline CDR1 is SEHNR and CDR2 FQNEAQ (reference sequence). V trimming: 8 bases; J trimming: 11 bases; junction bases outside the gene matches: 12. The CDR3 runs 13 residues. The CDR3 DNA sequence: TGTGCCAGCCAAACAGGGGGCTCGGTGGAGTACACCTTC. This gives the protein CASQTGGSVEYTF.

The chain uses TRBV19 and TRBJ1-4; D remains ambiguous. Germline CDR1 reads LNHDA; CDR2 reads SQIVND (reference sequence). Trimming removed 8 bases at V and 8 bases at J, with 15 bases between. The CDR3 runs to 13 residues. CDR3 DNA sequence: TGTGCCAGTCGGAGTCCTAATGGCGAAAAACTGTTTTTT. Amino acids: CASRSPNGEKLFF. Filled out from reference TRBV19 and TRBJ1-4, the complete variable domain reads DGGITQSPKYLFRKEGQNVTLSCEQNLNHDAMYWYRQDPGQGLRLIYYSQIVNDFQKGDIAEGYSVSREKKESFPLTVTSAQKNPTAFYLCASRSPNGEKLFFGSGTQLSVL.